Below, 6 T cell receptor beta chains from the same sample are listed, as sequenced in a study of radiotherapy plus CTLA-4 blockade in lung cancer. The repertoire was sequenced with immunoSEQ multiplex PCR; TCRdb's copy has only in-frame clones and lacks some. The sample records 90,000 or so clones, about four fifths being singletons. This specimen consisted of peripheral blood, obtained from a patient treated with radiotherapy plus ipilimumab. The receptors originated from a human donor with non-small cell lung cancer who had stable disease on radiotherapy plus ipilimumab.

V is TRBV4-1 and J is TRBJ2-2, with D perhaps being TRBD1 or TRBD2 (5 bases each). V gave up 3 bases and J gave up 3 bases, with 11 bases separating them. CDR1 and CDR2 (germline): MGHRA, YSYEKL. The CDR3 runs to 15 residues. The DNA for the CDR3 is TGCGCCAGCAGCCACTCTATGGGGGACACCGGGGAGCTGTTTTTT. Translated: CASSHSMGDTGELFF.

The CDR3 spells CASSVEGGKGTDTQYF. CDR3 in DNA: TGTGCCAGCAGTGTGGAAGGGGGCAAAGGCACAGATACGCAGTATTTT. This chain connects TRBV6-1 to TRBJ2-3; 7 bases are a match to TRBD1. With V trimmed by 4 bases and J by 1 base, 8 bases remained unmatched. Germline CDR1 MNHNS, CDR2 SASEGT. The CDR3 runs 16 residues.

Notes on this clone: At one of its ends the junction is not consistent with the germline gene, which may arise from a read error. The rearrangement links TRBV2 to TRBJ2-5; the D gene is possibly TRBD1 (6 bases). Germline-derived CDR1 and CDR2 are SNHLY and FYNNEI. The CDR3 runs 15 residues. For the CDR3, the DNA is TGTGCCAGCAGTGTACAGGGAACGGGACAAGGGACCCAGTACTTC. This gives the protein CASSVQGTGQGTQYF.

V usage is TRBV19 and J usage is TRBJ1-1, with TRBD1 identical over 7 bases. The CDR3 length is 14 residues. Germline values: CDR1 LNHDA, CDR2 SQIVND (reference sequence). With V trimmed by 6 bases and J by 1 base, 5 bases remained unmatched. CDR3 sequence (DNA): TGTGCCAGTAGGGTGGGGGACAGGAACACTGAAGCTTTCTTT. It yields the protein CASRVGDRNTEAFF.

The table lists this clone with a count of one. This chain connects TRBV18 to TRBJ2-1; 7 bases agree with TRBD1. The CDR3 is 15 residues long. With 5 bases clipped from V and 5 bases from J, the junction kept 9 bases outside the gene matches. The germline V gene has CDR1 KGHSH and CDR2 LQKENI. The CDR3 coding sequence is TGTGCCAGCTCAAAGGACAGGACTGGTGACAATGAGCAGTTCTTC. Translated, it gives CASSKDRTGDNEQFF.

The V call is TRBV11-2, the J call TRBJ2-1; 7 nucleotides line up with TRBD2. The V gene's germline CDR1 is SGHAT and CDR2 FQNNGV. V lost 2 bases, J lost 2 bases, and 6 bases stayed unmatched. The CDR3 spans 16 residues. The CDR3 region is CASSLRLADPYNEQFF. CDR3 DNA sequence: TGTGCCAGCAGCTTAAGGCTAGCGGACCCCTACAATGAGCAGTTCTTC.